The 3 T cell receptor beta chains below were found in one sample sequenced in a study of T-cell reconstitution after alpha-beta-depleted transplantation in children (dated by TCRdb to 2016 to 2018). Libraries were prepared through PCR. Sequenced using an Illumina HiSeq 2500. To normalize quantification of the TCRbeta repertoire, the TCR libraries were built with molecular barcoding that relied on unique molecular identifiers. TCRdb trimmed the raw reads at Q25, called clones with MiXCR and kept productive beta chains. CDR3 protein sequences are deduplicated, and each keeps its most common genes and DNA. The sample table holds about 610,000 distinct CDR3 sequences, of which 8% to 11% were seen once. In total, the top ten clones hold about 4% of the sample. The sample here was PBMCs from the stem cell graft donor, taken from the stem cell graft. Every receptor here comes from a human donor who donated a stem cell graft to a child with acute myeloid leukemia.

This rearrangement joins TRBV30 to TRBJ1-1; D remains ambiguous. Germline V gives CDR1 GTSNPN, CDR2 SVGIG (reference sequence). CDR3 length: 10 residues. Trimming left V 4 bases short and J 10 bases short, with 10 bases between. The CDR3 spells CAWKGSVAFF. CDR3 bases: TGTGCCTGGAAGGGATCAGTAGCTTTCTTT.

V and J are TRBV11-2 and TRBJ2-5; TRBD2 aligns across 12 bases. The CDR3 extends over 18 amino acids. V dropped 0 bases and J dropped 1; count of bases not matched to a gene: 6. The germline V gene encodes CDR1 SGHAT and CDR2 FQNNGV. This chain's CDR3 is CASSLEQGLAGLQETQYF. As DNA, the CDR3 is TGTGCCAGCAGCTTAGAGCAGGGACTAGCGGGCCTCCAAGAGACCCAGTACTTC.

This clonotype occurred a few times. V usage is TRBV28 and J usage is TRBJ2-7, with D perhaps given as TRBD1 or TRBD2 (5 bases each). The germline gives CDR1 MDHEN, CDR2 SYDVKM. V was cut by 6 bases and J by 12 bases, with 18 bases left in between. This CDR3 contains 12 residues. CDR3 nucleotides: TGTGCCAGCAGCATCCGATCGAGAGGGGTGTACTTC. Translation: CASSIRSRGVYF.